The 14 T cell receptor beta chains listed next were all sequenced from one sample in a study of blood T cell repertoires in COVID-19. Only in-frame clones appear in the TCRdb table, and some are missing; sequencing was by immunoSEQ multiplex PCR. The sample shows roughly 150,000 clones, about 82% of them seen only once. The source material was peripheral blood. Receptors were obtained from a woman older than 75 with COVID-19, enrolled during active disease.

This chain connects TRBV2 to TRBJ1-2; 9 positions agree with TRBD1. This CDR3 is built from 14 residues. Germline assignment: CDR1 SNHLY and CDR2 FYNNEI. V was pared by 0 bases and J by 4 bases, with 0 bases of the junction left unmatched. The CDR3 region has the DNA TGTGCCAGCAGTGAAGCGACAGGGGGCTATGGCTACACCTTC. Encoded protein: CASSEATGGYGYTF.

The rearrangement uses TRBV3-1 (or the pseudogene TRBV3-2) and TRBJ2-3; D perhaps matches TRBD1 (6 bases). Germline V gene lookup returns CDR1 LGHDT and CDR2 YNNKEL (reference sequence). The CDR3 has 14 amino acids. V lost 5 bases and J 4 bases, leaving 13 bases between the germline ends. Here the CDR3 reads CASSWRGGADTQYF. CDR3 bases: TGTGCCAGCAGCTGGAGAGGGGGAGCAGATACGCAGTATTTT.

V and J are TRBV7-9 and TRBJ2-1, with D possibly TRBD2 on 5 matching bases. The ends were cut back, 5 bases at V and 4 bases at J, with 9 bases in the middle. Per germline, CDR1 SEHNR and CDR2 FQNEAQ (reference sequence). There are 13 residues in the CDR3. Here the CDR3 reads CASSPGSYNEQFF. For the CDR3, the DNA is TGTGCCAGCAGCCCGGGATCATACAATGAGCAGTTCTTC.

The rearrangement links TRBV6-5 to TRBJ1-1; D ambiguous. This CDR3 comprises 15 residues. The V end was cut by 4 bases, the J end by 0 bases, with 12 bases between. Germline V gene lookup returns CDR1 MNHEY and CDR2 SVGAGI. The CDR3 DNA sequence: TGTGCCAGCAGTTCGCGGTTAACCATGAACACTGAAGCTTTCTTT. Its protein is CASSSRLTMNTEAFF.

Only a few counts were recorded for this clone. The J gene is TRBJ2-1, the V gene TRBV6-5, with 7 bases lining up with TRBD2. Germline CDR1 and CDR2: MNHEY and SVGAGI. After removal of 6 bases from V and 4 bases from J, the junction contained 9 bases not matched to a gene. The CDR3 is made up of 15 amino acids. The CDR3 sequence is CASRGGSLGYNEQFF. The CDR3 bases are TGTGCCAGCAGGGGAGGGAGTTTGGGATACAATGAGCAGTTCTTC.

This chain's CDR3 is CASSLGWGSSGNTIYF. The DNA of the CDR3 is TGTGCCAGCAGCTTGGGTTGGGGCAGCTCTGGAAACACCATATATTTT. The gene calls are TRBV7-6 and TRBJ1-3; tentatively, D is TRBD1 (5 bases). The CDR3 spans 16 residues. Trimming removed 3 bases at V and 0 bases at J, with 12 bases between. The germline CDR1 and CDR2 sequences are SGHVS and FNYEAQ.

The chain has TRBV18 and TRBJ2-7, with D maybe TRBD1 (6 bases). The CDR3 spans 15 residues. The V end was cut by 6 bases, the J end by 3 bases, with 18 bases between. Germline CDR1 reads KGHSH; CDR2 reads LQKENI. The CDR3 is CASSPQGRRNYEQYF. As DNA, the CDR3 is TGTGCCAGCTCCCCCCAGGGGCGAAGGAACTACGAGCAGTACTTC.

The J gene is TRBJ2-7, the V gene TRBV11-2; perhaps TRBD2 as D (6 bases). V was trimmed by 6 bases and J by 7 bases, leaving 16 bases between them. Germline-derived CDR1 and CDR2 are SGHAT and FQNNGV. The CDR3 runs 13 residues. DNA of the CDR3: TGTGCCAGCAGTTCGCCAGGCCGGGGGGAGCAGTACTTC. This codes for CASSSPGRGEQYF.

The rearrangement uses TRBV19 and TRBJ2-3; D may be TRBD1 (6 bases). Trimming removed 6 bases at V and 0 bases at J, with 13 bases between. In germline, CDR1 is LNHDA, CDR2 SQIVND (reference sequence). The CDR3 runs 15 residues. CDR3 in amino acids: CASRGQKPSTDTQYF. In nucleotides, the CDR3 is TGTGCCAGTAGAGGACAGAAGCCTAGCACAGATACGCAGTATTTT.

CDR3 coding DNA: TGTGCCAGCAGCGTCACAGGGGGCACGGGCGGAGAGCAGTACTTC. Amino acids: CASSVTGGTGGEQYF. The rearrangement joins TRBV9 to TRBJ2-7; 9 bases agree with TRBD1. Trimming removed 2 bases from V and 7 bases from J; junction bases left unmatched: 10. The germline V gene has CDR1 SGDLS and CDR2 YYNGEE. This CDR3 is built from 15 residues.

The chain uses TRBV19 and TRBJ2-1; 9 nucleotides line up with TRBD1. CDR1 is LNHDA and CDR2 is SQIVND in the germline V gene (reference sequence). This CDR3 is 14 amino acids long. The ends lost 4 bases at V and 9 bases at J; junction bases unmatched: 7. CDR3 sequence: CASSTRDRGIEQFF. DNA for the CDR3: TGTGCCAGTAGTACCAGAGACAGGGGGATTGAGCAGTTCTTC.

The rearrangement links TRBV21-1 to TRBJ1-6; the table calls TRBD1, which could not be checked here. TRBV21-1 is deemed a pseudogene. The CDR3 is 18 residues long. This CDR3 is CASSKKPTGLFYNSPLHF. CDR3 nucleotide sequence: TGTGCCAGCAGCAAAAAGCCTACAGGGCTTTTCTATAATTCACCCCTCCACTTT.

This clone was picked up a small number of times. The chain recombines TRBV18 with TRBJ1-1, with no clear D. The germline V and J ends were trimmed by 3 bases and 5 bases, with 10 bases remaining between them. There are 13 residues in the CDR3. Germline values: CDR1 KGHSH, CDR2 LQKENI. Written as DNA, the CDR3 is TGTGCCAGCTCACCTTTGGGCGAGACTGAAGCTTTCTTT. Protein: CASSPLGETEAFF.

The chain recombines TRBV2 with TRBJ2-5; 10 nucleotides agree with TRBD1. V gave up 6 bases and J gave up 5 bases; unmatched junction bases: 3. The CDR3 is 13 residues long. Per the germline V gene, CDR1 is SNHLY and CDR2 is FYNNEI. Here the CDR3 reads CASRDRGGETQYF. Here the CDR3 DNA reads TGTGCCAGCAGGGACAGGGGGGGTGAGACCCAGTACTTC.